This entry is about one T cell receptor beta chain. The read ends 3 residues shy of where the CDR3 ends; the end is completed using the germline J gene. This record belongs to a study of T cells in women clearing cervical HPV infection. CDR1 is LNHDA and CDR2 is SQIVND in the germline V gene (reference sequence). The CDR3 covers 10 residues. Profiling relied on immunoSEQ multiplex PCR, and the TCRdb table lists in-frame clones only, not all of them. This table holds tens of thousands of clones. The origin of this receptor is a woman aged 18-70 years with a cervical HPV16 infection that either progressed to CIN3+ or cleared (not recorded which). The chain links TRBV19 to TRBJ1-5; D unclear. Input material: blood buffy coat. This CDR3 is CASSTSPQHF. CDR3 DNA (partial): TGTGCCAGTAGTACCTCCCCC.